These 19 T cell receptor beta chains share one sample of origin, sequenced in a study of OX40 agonist ivuxolimab in advanced cancers. The repertoire was sequenced with immunoSEQ multiplex PCR; TCRdb's copy has only in-frame clones and lacks some. Of around 76,000 clones in the sample, roughly 90% were seen once. The source material was CD4+ or CD8+ T cells sorted from blood, sampled in a trial of the OX40 agonist ivuxolimab. Every receptor here comes from an adult with an advanced solid tumor such as melanoma, head and neck, liver or kidney cancer.

CDR3 DNA sequence: TGTGCCAGCAGCTTAGCGCGACTAGCGGGGGGCCTAGGTGAGGAGACCCAGTACTTC. Protein: CASSLARLAGGLGEETQYF. V and J are TRBV7-9 and TRBJ2-5; TRBD2 agrees at 13 bases. The CDR3 has 19 residues. With 0 bases clipped from V and 5 bases from J, the junction kept 12 bases outside the gene matches. Germline lookup yields CDR1 SEHNR and CDR2 FQNEAQ (reference sequence).

The CDR3 spells CASSLVLSGEKLFF. In DNA, the CDR3 is TGTGCCAGCAGCTTGGTTCTCTCGGGTGAAAAACTGTTTTTT. The J gene is TRBJ1-4, the V gene TRBV5-8, with no clear D. Trimming removed 0 bases from V and 7 bases from J, with 10 bases in between. Looked up from germline, CDR1 is SGHTS and CDR2 is YDEGEE. The CDR3 totals 14 residues.

V usage is TRBV6-6 and J usage is TRBJ1-6; D uncertain. The V gene's germline CDR1 is MNHNY and CDR2 SVGAGI (reference sequence). This CDR3 is 12 amino acids long. V lost 0 bases and J 9 bases, leaving 3 bases between the germline ends. The CDR3 sequence is CASSYSSSPLHF. CDR3 coding DNA: TGTGCCAGCAGTTACTCGTCTTCACCCCTCCACTTT.

The rearrangement uses TRBV6-5 and TRBJ2-5; 11 bases are shared with TRBD1. The CDR3 is made up of 14 amino acids. Germline CDR1 is MNHEY and CDR2 is SVGAGI. Trimming took 8 bases from V and 5 from J; bases not matched to a gene: 7. CDR3 DNA: TGTGCCAGCTTTTCGGACAGGGGGCTCGAGACCCAGTACTTC. The encoded protein is CASFSDRGLETQYF.

In this sample, this clone is medium-sized. V is TRBV6-1 and J is TRBJ2-7; 9 bases map to TRBD1. This CDR3 comprises 13 residues. V shed 8 bases and J 4 bases; nucleotides not matched to a gene: 6. Germline assignment: CDR1 MNHNS and CDR2 SASEGT. The CDR3 here is CASSQGAVYEQYF. The CDR3 coding sequence is TGTGCCAGCTCACAGGGGGCGGTTTACGAGCAGTACTTC.

The chain employs TRBV19 and TRBJ2-5; 8 bases fit TRBD1. The CDR3 extends over 15 amino acids. J gave up 4 bases and V 2 bases, and 6 bases lay outside the gene matches. Looked up from germline, CDR1 is LNHDA and CDR2 is SQIVND (reference sequence). This CDR3 is CASSILTGVRETQYF. CDR3 DNA sequence: TGTGCCAGTAGTATATTGACAGGGGTACGAGAGACCCAGTACTTC.

This chain uses TRBV18 with TRBJ1-1, with D perhaps matching TRBD1 (6 bases). V was trimmed by 6 bases and J by 4 bases, leaving 21 bases between them. Germline CDR1 and CDR2: KGHSH and LQKENI. CDR3 length: 16 residues. The CDR3 DNA follows: TGTGCCAGCTCGCTACAACGAGGGGGGCCTGGCACTGAAGCTTTCTTT. Translation: CASSLQRGGPGTEAFF.

This chain joins TRBV6-1 and TRBJ2-3, with D possibly TRBD2 on 5 matching bases. Germline assignment: CDR1 MNHNS and CDR2 SASEGT. There are 16 residues in the CDR3. Between the trimmed V and J ends, which lost 1 base and 2 bases, there was a span of 13 bases. The CDR3 is CASSEVAGVLTDTQYF. The DNA of the CDR3 is TGTGCCAGCAGTGAAGTCGCCGGGGTCCTCACAGATACGCAGTATTTT.

The chain is built from TRBV9 and TRBJ2-2, with 8 bases identical to TRBD2. Germline values: CDR1 SGDLS, CDR2 YYNGEE. V was pared by 3 bases and J by 4 bases, with 5 bases of the junction left unmatched. The CDR3 runs 15 residues. DNA of the CDR3: TGTGCCAGCAGCGCTCGGGGGGGTGTCACCGGGGAGCTGTTTTTT. Protein: CASSARGGVTGELFF. The full variable domain, its missing parts supplied by reference TRBV9 and TRBJ2-2, is DSGVTQTPKHLITATGQRVTLRCSPRSGDLSVYWYQQSLDQGLQFLIQYYNGEERAKGNILERFSAQQFPDLHSELNLSSLELGDSALYFCASSARGGVTGELFFGEGSRLTVL.

As for this clone: The sample has other DNA sequences that encode this CDR3 too. CDR3 sequence: CAISDPRQGSSYNEQFF. The CDR3 DNA reads TGTGCCATCAGTGACCCAAGACAGGGTTCATCCTACAATGAGCAGTTCTTC. This rearrangement joins TRBV10-3 to TRBJ2-1; 7 bases line up with TRBD1. The junction had 9 bases not matched to a gene; V was cut back by 3 bases and J by 1 base. The CDR3 runs to 17 residues. The germline CDR1 and CDR2 sequences are ENHRY and SYGVKD.

This chain joins TRBV27 and TRBJ2-7; D possibly corresponds to TRBD2 (7 bases). CDR1 and CDR2 from the germline V gene are MNHEY and SMNVEV (reference sequence). V lost 5 bases and J lost 7, with 18 bases in between. The length of the CDR3 is 14 residues. The CDR3 DNA sequence: TGTGCCAGCAGTCGGTCCCGGGGGGCGCGTGAGCAGTACTTC. As protein: CASSRSRGAREQYF.

The chain recombines TRBV11-2 with TRBJ2-7; the D gene could be TRBD1 or TRBD2 (5 bases each). The CDR3 is made up of 14 amino acids. Deletions cut 8 bases from V and 3 bases from J, with 17 bases between. CDR1 and CDR2 (germline): SGHAT, FQNNGV. CDR3 protein: CASALGTSGYEQYF. The DNA for the CDR3 is TGTGCCAGCGCCTTAGGGACCTCCGGCTACGAGCAGTACTTC.

The chain has TRBV2 and TRBJ2-5; no definite D call. This CDR3 contains 13 residues. Germline V CDR1 and CDR2: SNHLY, FYNNEI. V lost 4 bases to trimming and J lost 5 bases, with 11 bases between them. CDR3 loop: CASSAGSGETQYF. The CDR3 DNA reads TGTGCCAGCAGTGCGGGCAGTGGGGAGACCCAGTACTTC.

The rearrangement uses TRBV4-2 and TRBJ2-6; D ambiguous. This CDR3 has 16 residues. CDR1 and CDR2 (germline): LGHNA, YNFKEQ. V gave up 0 bases and J gave up 0 bases, with 6 bases separating them. The CDR3 region is CASSQDKPSGANVLTF. CDR3 in DNA: TGTGCCAGCAGCCAAGATAAACCCTCTGGGGCCAACGTCCTGACTTTC.

The chain carries TRBV28 and TRBJ2-5; 8 bases line up with TRBD2. Germline trimming cut 8 bases from V and 0 bases from J; bases unmatched to any gene: 5. CDR3 size: 14 residues. In germline, CDR1 is MDHEN, CDR2 SYDVKM. CDR3 coding DNA: TGTGCCAGCGGAAATAGCGGGGACCAAGAGACCCAGTACTTC. Translation: CASGNSGDQETQYF.

V usage is TRBV7-2 and J usage is TRBJ1-5; TRBD1 might be the D (5 bases). Trimming stripped 2 bases from V and 7 bases from J, with 9 bases between. CDR1 is SGHTA, CDR2 FQGNSA, per germline. This CDR3 has 13 residues. As DNA, the CDR3 is TGTGCCAGCAGCTTAAACCACAGGCAGCCCCAGCATTTT. Amino acid sequence: CASSLNHRQPQHF.

This clone was recorded once. This chain connects TRBV14 to TRBJ2-3; possible D gene TRBD1, 6 bases. CDR1 and CDR2 (germline): SGHDN, FVKESK. The CDR3 totals 14 residues. V lost 0 bases to trimming and J lost 6 bases, with 10 bases between them. CDR3 coding DNA: TGTGCCAGCAGCCAAGATCCAGGGGTCGATACGCAGTATTTT. Translating it yields CASSQDPGVDTQYF.

The gene calls are TRBV9 and TRBJ2-3; D is possibly TRBD1 or TRBD2 (7 bases each). This CDR3 has 16 residues. Trimming removed 3 bases at V and 3 bases at J, with 17 bases between. From germline, CDR1 is SGDLS and CDR2 YYNGEE. The CDR3 region has the DNA TGTGCCAGCAGCGAGGCCCAGGGGGGGATAACAGATACGCAGTATTTT. Protein sequence: CASSEAQGGITDTQYF.

This chain uses TRBV2 with TRBJ2-7; a weak D match, TRBD1 (6 bases). Germline-derived CDR1 and CDR2 are SNHLY and FYNNEI. The CDR3 extends over 13 amino acids. Trimming removed 6 bases from V and 5 bases from J, with 14 bases in between. The CDR3 bases are TGTGCCAGCAGGGTACAGGGACCCCACGAGCAGTACTTC. Translating it yields CASRVQGPHEQYF.